The 12 T cell receptor beta chains below were found in one sample sequenced in a study of early T cells in non-severe SARS-CoV-2 infection. MiXCR was run by TCRdb on the 5' RACE reads, yielding one entry per CDR3 protein. The repertoire holds approximately 26,000 distinct CDR3 sequences, with about 4% as singletons. Sample: whole blood. The receptor set was obtained from an adult who was a healthcare worker with PCR-confirmed SARS-CoV-2 infection or an uninfected control (not recorded which).

This clonotype was detected many times. The rearrangement links TRBV7-9 to TRBJ2-1; D might be TRBD2 (6 bases). Germline V CDR1 and CDR2: SEHNR, FQNEAQ (reference sequence). This CDR3 contains 15 residues. The germline V and J ends were trimmed by 5 bases and 6 bases, with 17 bases remaining between them. This CDR3 reads CASSPKTRLGNEQFF. CDR3 bases: TGTGCCAGCAGCCCTAAGACTAGGCTGGGCAATGAGCAGTTCTTC.

There are a few counts of this clonotype. CDR3: CASSQDLPPPRSYTF. DNA of the CDR3: TGCGCCAGCAGCCAAGATCTCCCCCCCCCGCGGAGCTACACCTTC. The V and J genes are TRBV4-1 and TRBJ1-2; no clear D. The germline V gene has CDR1 MGHRA and CDR2 YSYEKL. The CDR3 spans 15 residues. V dropped 0 bases and J dropped 9 bases, with 17 bases sitting between them.

This clonotype has only a few counts. This chain uses TRBV11-2 with TRBJ2-1; TRBD2 might be the D (6 bases). V shed 5 bases and J shed 2 bases, with 13 bases lying between them. This CDR3 spans 15 amino acids. Germline V lookup: CDR1 SGHAT, CDR2 FQNNGV. The DNA for the CDR3 is TGTGCCAGCAGCCAGGAGGGGATCCCCTACAATGAGCAGTTCTTC. Translation gives CASSQEGIPYNEQFF.

The chain links TRBV18 to TRBJ1-6; D may be TRBD1 (6 bases). This CDR3 region has 14 residues. Between the trimmed V and J ends, which lost 3 bases and 7 bases, there was a span of 10 bases. Germline CDR1 reads KGHSH; CDR2 reads LQKENI. The CDR3 loop reads CASSPEGGNSPLHF. In DNA form, the CDR3 reads TGTGCCAGCTCACCCGAGGGGGGGAATTCACCCCTCCACTTT.

In its sample, this clonotype was seen many times. CDR3 nucleotides: TGTGCCAGCAGCTTAGTTGCCGGGAACGGTGAGCAGTTCTTC. This codes for CASSLVAGNGEQFF. The V gene is TRBV11-3, the J gene TRBJ2-1; D may be TRBD2 (5 bases). The CDR3 loop spans 14 amino acids. Germline loops: CDR1 SGHNT, CDR2 YENEEA. Trimming shortened V by 1 base and J by 9 bases, and 13 bases separated the two germline ends.

There are many counts of this clonotype. The chain links TRBV7-9 to TRBJ2-3, with 10 bases that match TRBD1. Germline assignment: CDR1 SEHNR and CDR2 FQNEAQ (reference sequence). Unmatched junction bases numbered 4, after V lost 3 bases and J lost 4 bases. The CDR3 has 15 amino acids. The DNA of the CDR3 is TGTGCCAGCAGCTTCGGGGACAGGGGTTCAGATACGCAGTATTTT. Protein: CASSFGDRGSDTQYF.

In this sample, this clonotype turned up many times. V gene TRBV30 combines with J gene TRBJ1-1; no reliable D call. This CDR3 comprises 13 residues. Germline V gene lookup returns CDR1 GTSNPN and CDR2 SVGIG (reference sequence). Trimming removed 1 base from V and 6 bases from J, with 12 bases in between. DNA for the CDR3: TGTGCCTGGAGTGGACACACCGGCGCTGAAGCTTTCTTT. Its translation: CAWSGHTGAEAFF.

This clonotype was recorded many times. The V and J genes are TRBV20-1 and TRBJ2-5; D gene ambiguous. This CDR3 comprises 14 residues. Germline-derived CDR1 and CDR2 are DFQATT and SNEGSKA (reference sequence). V dropped 7 bases and J dropped 0 bases, with 15 bases sitting between them. This CDR3 is CSGSGAMNQETQYF. The CDR3, as DNA: TGCAGTGGGTCAGGAGCAATGAACCAAGAGACCCAGTACTTC.

This clonotype has at least ten counts. The chain combines TRBV29-1 with TRBJ2-7; a possible D gene is TRBD2 (6 bases). This CDR3 has 12 amino acids. V gave up 1 base and J gave up 9 bases, with 13 bases separating them. Germline CDR1 and CDR2: SQVTM and ANQGSEA. For the CDR3, the DNA is TGCAGCGTTGAAGGGGAGGCCGGGACGCAGTACTTC. Translation: CSVEGEAGTQYF.

This clonotype occurred a few times. The chain carries TRBV2 and TRBJ2-4; D gene ambiguous. Germline V gene data show CDR1 as SNHLY and CDR2 as FYNNEI. V was clipped by 3 bases and J by 6 bases, with 9 bases between them. The CDR3 spans 13 residues. The CDR3 DNA reads as TGTGCCAGCAGTGAGGCAGACCTAAACATTCAGTACTTC. Amino acid sequence: CASSEADLNIQYF.

In this sample, this clonotype turned up many times. The genes are TRBV7-2 and TRBJ2-5; D remains unclear. Germline loops: CDR1 SGHTA, CDR2 FQGNSA. CDR3 length: 12 amino acids. Trimming took off 2 bases at V and 4 bases at J, with 5 bases between the two ends. The CDR3 sequence: CASSLSRETQYF. The CDR3 DNA follows: TGTGCCAGCAGCTTAAGCAGAGAGACCCAGTACTTC.

This clonotype has a count of ten or more. As DNA, the CDR3 is TGTGCCAGCAGCTACAGGGCGTGGGGCACTGAAGCTTTCTTT. Its translation: CASSYRAWGTEAFF. The chain recombines TRBV3-1 with TRBJ1-1; perhaps TRBD1 as D (6 bases). Per the germline V gene, CDR1 is LGHDT and CDR2 is YNNKEL (reference sequence). The CDR3 runs 14 residues. V lost 5 bases and J lost 4, with 14 bases in between.